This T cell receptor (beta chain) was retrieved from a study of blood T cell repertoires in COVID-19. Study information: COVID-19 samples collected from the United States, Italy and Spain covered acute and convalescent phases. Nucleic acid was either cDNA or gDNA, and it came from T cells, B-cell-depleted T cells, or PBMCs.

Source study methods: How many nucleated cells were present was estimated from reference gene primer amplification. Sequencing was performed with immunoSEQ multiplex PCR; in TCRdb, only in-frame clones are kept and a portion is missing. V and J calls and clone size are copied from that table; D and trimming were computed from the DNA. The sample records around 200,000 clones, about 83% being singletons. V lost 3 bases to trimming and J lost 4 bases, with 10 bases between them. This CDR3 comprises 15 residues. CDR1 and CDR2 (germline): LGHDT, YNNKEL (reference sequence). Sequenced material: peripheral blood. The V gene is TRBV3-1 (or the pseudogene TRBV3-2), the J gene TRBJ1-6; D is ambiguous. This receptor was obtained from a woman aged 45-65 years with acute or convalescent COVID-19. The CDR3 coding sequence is TGTGCCAGCAGCCAGGTTGGGCAGTATAATTCACCCCTCCACTTT. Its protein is CASSQVGQYNSPLHF.